These 7 T cell receptor beta chains came from one sample sequenced in a study of T-cell memory formation after mild COVID-19. Using its own MiXCR run on the 5' RACE reads, TCRdb lists one record per CDR3 protein. The data show 110,000 or so distinct CDR3 sequences, 20% to 25% seen once. The source material was PBMCs or a T cell subset sorted from them (not recorded which). The source is a man between 18 and 29 years old who had mild COVID-19 (a few samples of this study predate the infection). Cell type and time point are not known.

This rearrangement joins TRBV12-3 or TRBV12-4 to TRBJ1-1; D ambiguous. The V and J ends lost 2 bases and 4 bases respectively, with 14 bases between them. The CDR3 loop spans 15 amino acids. The CDR3 sequence: CASSLFGGRSTEAFF. As DNA, the CDR3 is TGTGCCAGCAGTTTATTCGGAGGACGGAGCACTGAAGCTTTCTTT.

The sample holds a few counts of this clonotype. This chain uses TRBV30 with TRBJ2-1, with D unresolved. Trimming cost V 1 base and J 8 bases, with 9 bases left between them. The CDR3 has 12 residues. Germline V gene data show CDR1 as GTSNPN and CDR2 as SVGIG (reference sequence). The CDR3 DNA is TGTGCCTGGAGTGCGGCTGGGGATGAGCAGTTCTTC. Amino acid sequence: CAWSAAGDEQFF.

The chain recombines TRBV12-3 or TRBV12-4 with TRBJ1-2; a possible D gene is TRBD1 (5 bases). The germline V and J ends were trimmed by 4 bases and 7 bases, with 19 bases remaining between them. The CDR3 spans 15 residues. The CDR3 is CASSSSFQGLAGYTF. For the CDR3, the DNA is TGTGCCAGCAGTTCCTCATTTCAGGGCCTTGCTGGCTACACCTTC.

This clonotype appeared a few times. V gene TRBV12-3 or TRBV12-4 combines with J gene TRBJ2-2; possibly TRBD1 for D (6 bases). The germline V and J ends were trimmed by 3 bases and 1 base, with 12 bases remaining between them. The CDR3 extends over 16 amino acids. CDR3: CASSFSGTRNTGELFF. In DNA, the CDR3 is TGTGCCAGCAGTTTTTCGGGGACACGGAACACCGGGGAGCTGTTTTTT.

This clonotype was seen only a few times. The V call is TRBV4-1, the J call TRBJ2-3, with no clear D. V was pared by 0 bases and J by 2 bases, with 9 bases between. The CDR3 spans 15 residues. From germline, CDR1 is MGHRA and CDR2 YSYEKL. The CDR3 region is CASSQDPAATDTQYF. DNA for the CDR3: TGCGCCAGCAGCCAAGATCCTGCAGCCACAGATACGCAGTATTTT.

In its sample, this clonotype was seen a few times. The chain uses TRBV14 and TRBJ2-7, with a tentative D call TRBD1 (6 bases). The V end lost 0 bases, the J end lost 4 bases, and 10 bases lay between the germline ends. The CDR3 spans 14 residues. Per the germline V gene, CDR1 is SGHDN and CDR2 is FVKESK. CDR3 in amino acids: CASSQERTVYEQYV. As DNA, the CDR3 is TGTGCCAGCAGCCAAGAACGGACAGTATACGAGCAGTACGTC.

This clonotype appeared a few times. The chain has TRBV7-2 and TRBJ2-6; D not certain. Trimming stripped 5 bases from V and 0 bases from J, with 8 bases between. Per the germline V gene, CDR1 is SGHTA and CDR2 is FQGNSA. The CDR3 sequence is 15 residues long. CDR3 DNA sequence: TGTGCCAGCAGCGTTGGGATCTCTGGGGCCAACGTCCTGACTTTC. Translating it yields CASSVGISGANVLTF.